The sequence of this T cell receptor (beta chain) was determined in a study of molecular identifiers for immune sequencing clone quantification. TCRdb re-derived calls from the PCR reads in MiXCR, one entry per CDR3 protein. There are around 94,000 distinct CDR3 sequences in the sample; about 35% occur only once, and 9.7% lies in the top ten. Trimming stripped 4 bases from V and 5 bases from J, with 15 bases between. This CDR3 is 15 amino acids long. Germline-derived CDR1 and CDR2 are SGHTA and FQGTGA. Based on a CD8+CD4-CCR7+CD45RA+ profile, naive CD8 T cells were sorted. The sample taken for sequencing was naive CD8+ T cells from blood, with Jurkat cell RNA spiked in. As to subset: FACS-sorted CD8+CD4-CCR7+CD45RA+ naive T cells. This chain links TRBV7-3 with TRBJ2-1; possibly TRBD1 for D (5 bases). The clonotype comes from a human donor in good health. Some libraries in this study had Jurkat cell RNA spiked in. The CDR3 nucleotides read TGTGCCAGCAGCTCGCCGGACGAGGACAACAATGAGCAGTTCTTC. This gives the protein CASSSPDEDNNEQFF.